This entry lists 29 T cell receptor beta chains sequenced from one sample in a study of blood T cell repertoires in COVID-19. Measured with immunoSEQ multiplex PCR; TCRdb has only the in-frame clones, and not every one. The table has a few hundred thousand clones, about 80% seen once; the top ten hold about 3.5%. Specimen: PBMCs or T cells enriched from blood (not recorded which). The receptors originated from a man aged 45 to 65 who had recovered from COVID-19.

The chain combines TRBV23-1 with TRBJ2-3, with 7 bases matching TRBD1. TRBV23-1 is assigned to the ORF class and has an uncertain function. J was trimmed by 1 base and V by 0 bases; bases with no gene match: 4. CDR3 size: 16 residues. The CDR3 region is CASSQSDRVRTDTQYF. The CDR3 DNA follows: TGCGCCAGCAGTCAATCAGACAGGGTCCGCACAGATACGCAGTATTTT.

The rearrangement joins TRBV5-1 to TRBJ2-3; 16 nucleotides line up with TRBD2. The V and J ends lost 2 bases and 4 bases, in that order; junction bases with no gene match: 1. CDR3 length equals 16 residues. CDR1 and CDR2 from the germline V gene are SGHRS and YFSETQ. CDR3 coding DNA: TGCGCCAGCAGCTTAGGGACTAGCGGGAGGGCAGATACGCAGTATTTT. It specifies CASSLGTSGRADTQYF.

The rearrangement uses TRBV7-2 and TRBJ2-5; D unresolved. The V end lost 8 bases, the J end lost 5 bases, and 15 bases lay between the germline ends. The CDR3 runs to 13 residues. Germline CDR1 SGHTA, CDR2 FQGNSA. Here the CDR3 DNA reads TGTGCCAGCCGGAGCGCGGTCGGGGAGACCCAGTACTTC. This gives the protein CASRSAVGETQYF.

The chain links TRBV6-5 to TRBJ1-1; TRBD1 is a possible D gene (5 bases). Per germline, CDR1 MNHEY and CDR2 SVGAGI. Trimming removed 7 bases from V and 1 base from J, with 10 bases in between. The CDR3 has 13 residues. The CDR3, as DNA: TGTGCCAGCACAGGTCAGGGGAACACTGAAGCTTTCTTT. Its translation is CASTGQGNTEAFF.

This chain joins TRBV5-4 and TRBJ2-1; 7 bases match TRBD2. The CDR3 has 16 amino acids. The V and J ends lost 2 bases and 4 bases, in that order; junction bases with no gene match: 9. Germline lookup yields CDR1 SGHNT and CDR2 YYREEE (reference sequence). CDR3 in amino acids: CASSLGTGGSYNEQFF. The CDR3 bases are TGTGCCAGCAGCTTAGGAACGGGGGGTTCTTACAATGAGCAGTTCTTC. The full variable domain, completed using reference TRBV5-4 and TRBJ2-1, is ETGVTQSPTHLIKTRGQQVTLRCSSQSGHNTVSWYQQALGQGPQFIFQYYREEENGRGNFPPRFSGLQFPNYSSELNVNALELDDSALYLCASSLGTGGSYNEQFFGPGTRLTVL.

The V call is TRBV2, the J call TRBJ1-3; TRBD1 matches 9 bases. Germline values: CDR1 SNHLY, CDR2 FYNNEI. The CDR3 has 15 residues. The V segment lost 6 bases and the J segment 8 bases; nucleotides outside the gene matches: 11. The CDR3 is CASSSRDRVKDTIYF. In DNA, the CDR3 is TGTGCCAGCAGCTCAAGGGACAGGGTCAAGGACACCATATATTTT.

In this sample, this clone turned up once. V is TRBV7-2 and J is TRBJ1-1, with TRBD1 matching 7 bases. CDR3 length: 14 residues. J gave up 3 bases and V 5 bases, and 6 bases lay outside the gene matches. Germline loops: CDR1 SGHTA, CDR2 FQGNSA. DNA of the CDR3: TGTGCCAGCAGCCCCAGGGGGACGCACACTGAAGCTTTCTTT. Translated, it gives CASSPRGTHTEAFF.

This chain joins TRBV28 and TRBJ1-5; TRBD1 aligns across 7 bases. This CDR3 comprises 17 residues. Germline CDR1 MDHEN, CDR2 SYDVKM. Germline trimming cut 4 bases from V and 1 base from J; bases unmatched to any gene: 10. CDR3 loop: CASSSPGQTRSNQPQHF. The CDR3 DNA follows: TGTGCCAGCAGTTCTCCGGGACAGACAAGGAGCAATCAGCCCCAGCATTTT.

This sequence joins TRBV27 and TRBJ2-2; no firm D call. Germline V gene lookup returns CDR1 MNHEY and CDR2 SMNVEV (reference sequence). The V gene lost 6 bases and the J gene lost 0 bases, with 11 bases spanning the gap. This CDR3 is built from 15 residues. CDR3 sequence reads: CASSPGGANTGELFF. CDR3 coding DNA: TGTGCCAGCAGCCCCGGCGGCGCGAACACCGGGGAGCTGTTTTTT.

The chain couples TRBV15 to TRBJ2-1, with 8 bases identical to TRBD2. The CDR3 extends over 14 amino acids. V lost 6 bases and J lost 8; bases outside the gene matches: 9. Per germline, CDR1 LNHNV and CDR2 YYDKDF (reference sequence). The CDR3 sequence is CATRGAGVYYEQFF. In nucleotides, the CDR3 is TGTGCCACCAGGGGAGCGGGAGTGTATTATGAGCAGTTCTTC.

The genes are TRBV6-5 and TRBJ1-5; 10 bases agree with TRBD1. This CDR3 has 14 residues. Trimming removed 6 bases from V and 7 bases from J; junction bases left unmatched: 6. The germline gives CDR1 MNHEY, CDR2 SVGAGI. The CDR3 DNA is TGTGCCAGCAGGGGGACAGGGGATAACCAGCCCCAGCATTTT. Its translation is CASRGTGDNQPQHF.

The rearrangement links TRBV9 to TRBJ1-3; D remains ambiguous. This CDR3 is built from 15 residues. The germline V and J ends were trimmed by 2 bases and 8 bases, with 17 bases remaining between them. Germline V gene data show CDR1 as SGDLS and CDR2 as YYNGEE. This chain's CDR3 is CASSVSLTGRDTIYF. The CDR3 nucleotides are TGTGCCAGCAGCGTCTCTCTTACCGGGAGGGACACCATATATTTT.

The V and J genes are TRBV21-1 and TRBJ1-1; no DNA check was done on the table's D call, TRBD1. TRBV21-1 is a known pseudogene. The CDR3 totals 16 residues. The CDR3 loop is CASNSRGQKRNTEAFF. In nucleotides, the CDR3 is TGTGCCAGCAATAGCAGGGGTCAAAAAAGGAACACTGAAGCTTTCTTT.

V is TRBV7-9 and J is TRBJ2-5; D uncertain. This CDR3 comprises 12 residues. V gave up 3 bases and J gave up 5 bases, with 7 bases separating them. Germline values: CDR1 SEHNR, CDR2 FQNEAQ (reference sequence). The chain's CDR3 is CASSFIVETQYF. In DNA, the CDR3 is TGTGCCAGCAGCTTTATCGTGGAGACCCAGTACTTC.

The chain has TRBV12-5 and TRBJ1-5; D gene unclear. The germline gives CDR1 LGHNT, CDR2 FRNRAP. The CDR3 totals 14 residues. V lost 1 base and J lost 5, with 9 bases in between. The CDR3: CASGLARQDQPQHF. CDR3 DNA sequence: TGTGCTAGTGGTTTGGCCCGGCAGGATCAGCCCCAGCATTTT.

J is TRBJ1-1 and V is TRBV6-5; D might be TRBD1 (6 bases). The V end was cut by 11 bases, the J end by 1 base, with 14 bases between. Germline CDR1 is MNHEY and CDR2 is SVGAGI. This CDR3 has 13 residues. CDR3 loop: CAGTTGSNTEAFF. DNA of the CDR3: TGTGCCGGAACAACAGGGTCGAACACTGAAGCTTTCTTT.

This chain uses TRBV19 with TRBJ2-1; the D gene is possibly TRBD1 (6 bases). Germline V CDR1 and CDR2: LNHDA, SQIVND (reference sequence). Trimming cost V 5 bases and J 10 bases, with 12 bases left between them. This CDR3 contains 12 residues. CDR3 in DNA: TGTGCCAGTAGTCTCAGGGGAAACGAGCAGTTCTTC. As protein: CASSLRGNEQFF. The full variable domain, with the rest looked up from reference TRBV19 and TRBJ2-1, is DGGITQSPKYLFRKEGQNVTLSCEQNLNHDAMYWYRQDPGQGLRLIYYSQIVNDFQKGDIAEGYSVSREKKESFPLTVTSAQKNPTAFYLCASSLRGNEQFFGPGTRLTVL.

J is TRBJ2-3 and V is TRBV29-1, with 8 bases that match TRBD1. The germline gives CDR1 SQVTM, CDR2 ANQGSEA. V was pared by 6 bases and J by 2 bases, with 7 bases of the junction left unmatched. This CDR3 has 14 residues. CDR3 sequence (DNA): TGCAGCGTCACCCAGGGGGCGATCACAGATACGCAGTATTTT. Translation: CSVTQGAITDTQYF.

This chain joins TRBV6-4 and TRBJ2-7; TRBD2 is a possible D gene (6 bases). This CDR3 is built from 14 residues. Trimming took 5 bases from V and 4 from J, leaving 15 bases between them. Germline V lookup: CDR1 MRHNA, CDR2 SNTAGT. CDR3 DNA sequence: TGTGCCAGCAGTCCCATTTCTAGCGTTTACGAGCAGTACTTC. It translates to CASSPISSVYEQYF.

The chain carries TRBV4-2 and TRBJ2-3; 8 nucleotides line up with TRBD2. V shed 0 bases, J shed 4 bases, and the junction held 12 bases outside the gene matches. CDR1 LGHNA and CDR2 YNFKEQ come from the germline V gene. The CDR3 has 18 amino acids. The CDR3 bases are TGTGCCAGCAGCCAAGAAGGGAACCGGGCTAGCGGGCCAGATACGCAGTATTTT. Amino acids: CASSQEGNRASGPDTQYF.

The V and J genes are TRBV27 and TRBJ1-5; D is undetermined. This CDR3 is built from 13 residues. V lost 1 base and J lost 5, with 6 bases in between. Germline CDR1 is MNHEY and CDR2 is SMNVEV (reference sequence). CDR3 in amino acids: CASSLFFDQPQHF. The CDR3 nucleotides are TGTGCCAGCAGTTTATTTTTCGATCAGCCCCAGCATTTT.

The J gene is TRBJ2-3, the V gene TRBV5-1, with D perhaps matching TRBD1 (6 bases). The CDR3 has 14 residues. Germline CDR1 reads SGHRS; CDR2 reads YFSETQ. Trimming shortened V by 0 bases and J by 4 bases, and 9 bases separated the two germline ends. The CDR3 DNA sequence: TGCGCCAGCAGCTTGGGACAGGTGTCAGATACGCAGTATTTT. Translated: CASSLGQVSDTQYF.

This chain links TRBV7-2 with TRBJ2-7; the D is unclear. V lost 1 base, J lost 5 bases, and 6 bases lay in between. The germline V gene has CDR1 SGHTA and CDR2 FQGNSA. This CDR3 has 12 residues. CDR3 nucleotide sequence: TGTGCCAGCAGCTTAGGGTCTAACGAGCAGTACTTC. It specifies CASSLGSNEQYF.

This clone came up a few times. This rearrangement joins TRBV29-1 to TRBJ2-2, with TRBD1 matching 8 bases. J gave up 6 bases and V 5 bases, and 8 bases lay outside the gene matches. CDR3 length: 14 residues. Per the germline V gene, CDR1 is SQVTM and CDR2 is ANQGSEA. The CDR3 protein is CSVNRLQGAGELFF. The CDR3 nucleotides are TGCAGCGTTAACAGGTTACAGGGGGCCGGGGAGCTGTTTTTT.

This sequence joins TRBV9 and TRBJ2-1; 10 bases map to TRBD2. The CDR3 has 14 amino acids. V shed 3 bases and J 9 bases; nucleotides not matched to a gene: 6. Germline V gene lookup returns CDR1 SGDLS and CDR2 YYNGEE. The CDR3 sequence: CASSARTSGGEQFF. Written as DNA, the CDR3 is TGTGCCAGCAGCGCCAGGACTAGCGGAGGTGAGCAGTTCTTC. Together with reference TRBV9 and TRBJ2-1, the CDR3 gives the full variable domain: DSGVTQTPKHLITATGQRVTLRCSPRSGDLSVYWYQQSLDQGLQFLIQYYNGEERAKGNILERFSAQQFPDLHSELNLSSLELGDSALYFCASSARTSGGEQFFGPGTRLTVL.

This clone was observed a few times. This chain uses TRBV5-1 with TRBJ1-5; D is possibly TRBD1 (6 bases). Germline CDR1 is SGHRS and CDR2 is YFSETQ. V was pared by 3 bases and J by 3 bases, with 7 bases between. This CDR3 has 13 residues. CDR3 loop: CASSWDINQPQHF. Here the CDR3 DNA reads TGCGCCAGCAGCTGGGACATCAATCAGCCCCAGCATTTT.

The chain joins TRBV10-3 to TRBJ1-6, with D hard to call. CDR1 and CDR2 (germline): ENHRY, SYGVKD. The V and J ends lost 11 bases and 0 bases respectively, with 8 bases between them. This CDR3 region has 13 residues. The DNA for the CDR3 is TGTGCCCTGCGGAGCTCCTATAATTCACCCCTCCACTTT. Amino acids: CALRSSYNSPLHF.

V is TRBV3-1 (or the pseudogene TRBV3-2) and J is TRBJ1-2; D is ambiguous. With 6 bases removed from V and 4 bases from J, the gap between germline ends came to 18 bases. Germline assignment: CDR1 LGHDT and CDR2 YNNKEL (reference sequence). The CDR3 consists of 15 residues. The CDR3 nucleotides read TGTGCCAGCAGTTATACCAGAGGGCGAGGCTATGGCTACACCTTC. Its translation is CASSYTRGRGYGYTF.

The chain carries TRBV7-9 and TRBJ2-5; 9 bases map to TRBD1. The CDR3 is made up of 15 amino acids. CDR1 is SEHNR and CDR2 is FQNEAQ in the germline V gene (reference sequence). Trimming cost V 5 bases and J 1 base; bases outside gene matches: 5. CDR3 residues: CASSARDRAQETQYF. The CDR3 bases are TGTGCCAGCAGCGCCAGGGACAGGGCCCAAGAGACCCAGTACTTC.